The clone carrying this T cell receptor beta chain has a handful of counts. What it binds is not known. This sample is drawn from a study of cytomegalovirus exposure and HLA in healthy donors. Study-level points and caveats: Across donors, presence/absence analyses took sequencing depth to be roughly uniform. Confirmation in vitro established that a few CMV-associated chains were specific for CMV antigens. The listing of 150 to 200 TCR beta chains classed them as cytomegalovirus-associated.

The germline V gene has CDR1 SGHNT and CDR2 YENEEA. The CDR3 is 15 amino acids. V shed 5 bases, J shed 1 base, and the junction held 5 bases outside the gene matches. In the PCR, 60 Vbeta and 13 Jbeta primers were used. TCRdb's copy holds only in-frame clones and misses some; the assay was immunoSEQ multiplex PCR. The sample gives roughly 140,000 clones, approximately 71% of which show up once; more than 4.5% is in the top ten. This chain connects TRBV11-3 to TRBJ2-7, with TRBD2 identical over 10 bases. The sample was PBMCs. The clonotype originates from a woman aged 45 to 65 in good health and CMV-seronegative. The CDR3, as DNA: TGTGCCAGCAGCGTACTAGCGGGGCCTTCCTACGAGCAGTACTTC. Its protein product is CASSVLAGPSYEQYF.